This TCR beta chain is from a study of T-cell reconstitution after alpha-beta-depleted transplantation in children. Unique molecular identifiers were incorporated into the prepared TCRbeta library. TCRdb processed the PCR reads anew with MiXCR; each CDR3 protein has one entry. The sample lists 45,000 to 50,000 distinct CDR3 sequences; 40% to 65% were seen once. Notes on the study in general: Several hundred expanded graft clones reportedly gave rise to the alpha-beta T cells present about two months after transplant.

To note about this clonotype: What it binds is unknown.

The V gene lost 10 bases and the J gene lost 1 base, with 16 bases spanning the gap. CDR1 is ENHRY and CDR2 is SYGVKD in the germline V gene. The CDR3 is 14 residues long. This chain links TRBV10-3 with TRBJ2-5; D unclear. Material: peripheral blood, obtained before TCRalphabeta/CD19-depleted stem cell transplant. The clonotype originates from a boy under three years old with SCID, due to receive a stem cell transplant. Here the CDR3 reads CASQGQESQETQYF. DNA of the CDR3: TGTGCCAGCCAAGGGCAGGAATCCCAAGAGACCCAGTACTTC.